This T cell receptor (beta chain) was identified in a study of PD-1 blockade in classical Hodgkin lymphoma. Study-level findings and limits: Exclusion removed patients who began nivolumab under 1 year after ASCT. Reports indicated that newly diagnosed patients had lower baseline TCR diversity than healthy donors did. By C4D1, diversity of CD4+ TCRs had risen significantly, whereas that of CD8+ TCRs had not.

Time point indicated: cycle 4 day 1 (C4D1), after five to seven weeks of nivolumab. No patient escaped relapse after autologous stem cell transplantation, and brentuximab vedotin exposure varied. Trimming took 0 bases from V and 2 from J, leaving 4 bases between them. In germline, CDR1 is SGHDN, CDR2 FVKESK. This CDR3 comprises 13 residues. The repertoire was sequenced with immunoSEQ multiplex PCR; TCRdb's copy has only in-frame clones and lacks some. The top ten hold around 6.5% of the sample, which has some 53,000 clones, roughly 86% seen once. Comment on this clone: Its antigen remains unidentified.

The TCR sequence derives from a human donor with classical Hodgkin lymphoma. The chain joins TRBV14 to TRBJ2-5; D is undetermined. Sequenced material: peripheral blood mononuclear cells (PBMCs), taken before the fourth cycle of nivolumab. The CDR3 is CASSQDFQETQYF. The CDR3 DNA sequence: TGTGCCAGCAGCCAAGACTTTCAAGAGACCCAGTACTTC.